This T cell receptor (beta chain) was recovered during a study of T-cell memory formation after mild COVID-19. Germline V gene lookup returns CDR1 SGHVS and CDR2 FNYEAQ. The ends were cut back, 5 bases at V and 0 bases at J, with 14 bases in the middle. The CDR3 has 15 amino acids. In its sample, this clonotype was seen a few times. TCRdb reprocessed the 5' RACE reads via MiXCR and lists one record per CDR3 protein. This sample has 300,000 to 400,000 distinct CDR3 sequences, with 15% to 20% found just once. The specimen sequenced was PBMCs or a T cell subset sorted from them (not recorded which). The TCR was taken from a man aged 18 to 30 who had mild COVID-19 (a few samples of this study predate the infection). Cell type and time point are not known. The chain uses TRBV7-6 and TRBJ2-7; D possibly corresponds to TRBD2 (5 bases). CDR3 region: CASSIAEDSSYEQYF. CDR3 sequence (DNA): TGTGCCAGCAGCATTGCGGAGGATAGCTCCTACGAGCAGTACTTC.